The sequence of this TCR beta chain was determined in a study of T cell repertoires in cytomegalovirus infection. Study at large: CMV epitopes used comprised recently identified HLA-C-restricted ones and well-studied HLA-B-restricted ones.

Study observations and caveats: CMV-specific TCR beta clonotypes restricted by HLA-C were the ones dominating the ex vivo response.

A note on this clonotype: Antigen unknown. An end of the junction does not agree with germline; a read error may underlie this.

CDR1 and CDR2 (germline): LGHNA, YNFKEQ. The CDR3 runs 16 residues. TCRdb re-called the reads through MiXCR, storing one row per CDR3 protein. The table includes about 740,000 distinct CDR3 sequences, roughly a third detected once. The chain recombines TRBV4-2 with TRBJ1-3, with D possibly matching TRBD1 (5 bases). The origin of this receptor is a human donor in good health (CMV status not recorded). Some clones in this sample may be carry-over from other donors' samples. The material was cultured PBMCs, obtained from culture after CMV antigen stimulation. CDR3 bases: TGTGCCAACAGCCTCCGCCTGGGGCTCTCTGGAAACACCATATATTTT. Translating it yields CANSLRLGLSGNTIYF.